Sequencing of this T cell receptor beta chain was carried out in a study of vaccination effects on CD4 cells after COVID-19. At the level of the study: Post-vaccine sampling occurred a median 72 days after the second dose. Wells containing two million PBMC each were cultured with approximately 9.7 IU/ml IL-2 and approximately 10 ug/ml peptides.

Sequencing used immunoSEQ multiplex PCR; TCRdb keeps in-frame clones, though not all of them. The sample lists roughly 45,000 clones, around 70% seen once, with roughly a tenth in the top ten. About this clone itself: The antigen is undetermined.

Between days 9 and 10 of culture, CD4+ T cells were separated out. Every participant took two doses of the BNT162b2 or mRNA-1273 vaccine. Nobody among the vaccine recipients had prior SARS-CoV-2 infection (nucleocapsid antibodies were negative). CDR3 size: 13 residues. Germline values: CDR1 MNHEY, CDR2 SVGAGI. Trimming shortened V by 6 bases and J by 5 bases, and 11 bases separated the two germline ends. Whole-study findings and limits: Healthy vaccinees' vaccine-induced clones included only 1 of 255 cross-reacting with common cold coronaviruses.

This specimen was CD4+ T cells from PBMCs cultured without peptide, taken after COVID-19 vaccination. The sequence was collected from a human donor who received a COVID-19 vaccine. The chain carries TRBV6-5 and TRBJ2-1, with D possibly matching TRBD1 (6 bases). The CDR3 sequence is CASRRTVDNEQFF. CDR3 nucleotides: TGTGCCAGCAGGCGGACAGTCGACAATGAGCAGTTCTTC.